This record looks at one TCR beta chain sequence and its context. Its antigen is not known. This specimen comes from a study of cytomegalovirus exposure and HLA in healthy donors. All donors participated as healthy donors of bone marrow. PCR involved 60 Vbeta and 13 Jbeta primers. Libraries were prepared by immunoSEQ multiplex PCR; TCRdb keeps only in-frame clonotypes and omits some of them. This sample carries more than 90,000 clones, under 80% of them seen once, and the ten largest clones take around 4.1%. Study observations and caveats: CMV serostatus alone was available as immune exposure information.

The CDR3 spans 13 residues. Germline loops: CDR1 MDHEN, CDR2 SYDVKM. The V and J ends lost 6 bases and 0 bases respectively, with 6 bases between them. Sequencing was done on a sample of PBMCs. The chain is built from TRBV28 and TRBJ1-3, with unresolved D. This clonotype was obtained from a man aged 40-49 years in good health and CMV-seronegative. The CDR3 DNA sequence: TGTGCCAGCAGCACAAACTCTGGAAACACCATATATTTT. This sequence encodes CASSTNSGNTIYF.